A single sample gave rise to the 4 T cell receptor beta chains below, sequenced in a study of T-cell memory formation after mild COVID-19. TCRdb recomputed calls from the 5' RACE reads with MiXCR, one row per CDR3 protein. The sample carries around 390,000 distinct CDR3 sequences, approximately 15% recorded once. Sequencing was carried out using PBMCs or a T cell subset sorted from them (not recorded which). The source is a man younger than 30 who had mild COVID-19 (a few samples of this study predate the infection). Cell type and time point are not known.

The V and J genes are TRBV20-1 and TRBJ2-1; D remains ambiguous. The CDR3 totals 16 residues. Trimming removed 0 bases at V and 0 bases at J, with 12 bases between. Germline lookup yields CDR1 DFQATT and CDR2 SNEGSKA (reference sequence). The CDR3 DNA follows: TGCAGTGCTAGAGATTTCGCGCGGAGCTCCTACAATGAGCAGTTCTTC. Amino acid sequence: CSARDFARSSYNEQFF.

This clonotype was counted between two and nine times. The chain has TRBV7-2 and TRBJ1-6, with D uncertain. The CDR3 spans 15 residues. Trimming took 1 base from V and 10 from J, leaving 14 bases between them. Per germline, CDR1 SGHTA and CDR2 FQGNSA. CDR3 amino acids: CASSLGPIQISPLHF. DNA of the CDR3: TGTGCCAGCAGCTTAGGTCCTATCCAAATCTCACCCCTCCACTTT.

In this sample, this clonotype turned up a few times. The DNA of the CDR3 is TGTGCCTTCTCCAGGGAACCCTACGAGCAGTACTTC. It codes for CAFSREPYEQYF. The gene calls are TRBV24-1 and TRBJ2-7; D is perhaps TRBD1 (5 bases). Germline CDR1 and CDR2: KGHDR and SFDVKD. Deletions cut 12 bases from V and 2 bases from J, with 13 bases between. This CDR3 has 12 residues.

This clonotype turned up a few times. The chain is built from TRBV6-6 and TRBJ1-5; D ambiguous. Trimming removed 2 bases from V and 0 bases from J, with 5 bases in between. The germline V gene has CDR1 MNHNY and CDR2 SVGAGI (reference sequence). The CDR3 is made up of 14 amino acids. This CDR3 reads CASSYGDSNQPQHF. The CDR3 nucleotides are TGTGCCAGCAGTTACGGGGATAGCAATCAGCCCCAGCATTTT.